The 30 T cell receptor beta chains given below trace back to one sample, sequenced in a study of OX40 agonist ivuxolimab in advanced cancers. Receptor amplification or capture employed the immunoSEQ multiplex PCR assay. The table was pulled from immuneACCESS by TCRdb, which kept in-frame rearrangements only. Such tables lose some clones; where checked, under half of the loss comes from unresolved V genes, and the rest has no known cause. The sample yields over 55,000 clones; over 60% were counted once. The ten largest clones capture 6.3% of the sample. Here the sequenced sample was CD4+ or CD8+ T cells sorted from blood, taken in a trial of the OX40 agonist ivuxolimab. The receptors derive from an adult with an advanced solid tumor such as melanoma, head and neck, liver or kidney cancer.

This clone was counted a single time. The chain couples TRBV5-1 to TRBJ2-1, with 8 bases aligning to TRBD2. This CDR3 has 16 residues. V was pared by 3 bases and J by 1 base, with 6 bases of the junction left unmatched. Germline V gene lookup returns CDR1 SGHRS and CDR2 YFSETQ. The CDR3 sequence is CASSYSGIGSYNEQFF. The CDR3 DNA reads TGCGCCAGCAGCTATAGCGGGATAGGATCCTACAATGAGCAGTTCTTC.

This clone is categorized as medium-sized. The V gene is TRBV7-9, the J gene TRBJ1-4; D not certain. V lost 5 bases to trimming and J lost 5 bases, with 9 bases between them. CDR1 is SEHNR, CDR2 FQNEAQ, per germline (reference sequence). This CDR3 contains 13 residues. In DNA form, the CDR3 reads TGTGCCAGCAGCCTTATGGGGAATGAAAAACTGTTTTTT. Protein: CASSLMGNEKLFF.

The chain is built from TRBV7-7 and TRBJ2-5, with TRBD1 identical over 8 bases. J lost 5 bases, V lost 1 base, and 9 bases had no gene match. The germline V gene encodes CDR1 SSHAT and CDR2 FNYEAQ (reference sequence). There are 16 residues in the CDR3. The CDR3 DNA follows: TGTGCCAGCAGCTTAGAAGACCAGGGGGCAGGGGAGACCCAGTACTTC. It translates to CASSLEDQGAGETQYF.

The gene calls are TRBV7-9 and TRBJ2-4; D not resolved. The CDR3 has 16 amino acids. Germline CDR1 SEHNR, CDR2 FQNEAQ (reference sequence). Trimming pared 1 base from V and 2 bases from J, leaving 12 bases between. The CDR3 here is CASSLEAWGTKNIQYF. The CDR3 coding sequence is TGTGCCAGCAGCTTAGAGGCTTGGGGAACCAAAAACATTCAGTACTTC.

The CDR3 nucleotides are TGTGCCAGTAGCCGGGACAGGGCTTGGCAGCCCCAGCATTTT. Amino acids: CASSRDRAWQPQHF. V is TRBV19 and J is TRBJ1-5, with 9 bases identical to TRBD1. Germline assignment: CDR1 LNHDA and CDR2 SQIVND (reference sequence). Unmatched junction bases numbered 7, after V lost 6 bases and J lost 7 bases. This CDR3 spans 14 amino acids.

The chain carries TRBV7-2 and TRBJ1-1; TRBD1 might be the D (6 bases). Germline loops: CDR1 SGHTA, CDR2 FQGNSA. V gave up 4 bases and J gave up 4 bases, with 10 bases separating them. The CDR3 covers 13 residues. CDR3 nucleotide sequence: TGTGCCAGCAGCTCGGCGGGGGCCACTGAAGCTTTCTTT. It translates to CASSSAGATEAFF.

The chain joins TRBV19 to TRBJ2-6, with a tentative D call TRBD1 (6 bases). The germline V and J ends were trimmed by 3 bases and 0 bases, with 12 bases remaining between them. This CDR3 spans 17 amino acids. Germline V gives CDR1 LNHDA, CDR2 SQIVND (reference sequence). This CDR3 is CASSMGAGISGANVLTF. CDR3 sequence (DNA): TGTGCCAGTAGTATGGGGGCAGGCATCTCTGGGGCCAACGTCCTGACTTTC. The full variable domain, completed using reference TRBV19 and TRBJ2-6, is DGGITQSPKYLFRKEGQNVTLSCEQNLNHDAMYWYRQDPGQGLRLIYYSQIVNDFQKGDIAEGYSVSREKKESFPLTVTSAQKNPTAFYLCASSMGAGISGANVLTFGAGSRLTVL.

The chain is built from TRBV9 and TRBJ1-1, with unresolved D. Germline CDR1 reads SGDLS; CDR2 reads YYNGEE. The CDR3 totals 11 residues. The V end was cut by 1 base, the J end by 8 bases, with 6 bases between. The CDR3 nucleotides are TGTGCCAGCAGCGTACGCGGGGAAGCTTTCTTT. This encodes CASSVRGEAFF.

The chain joins TRBV28 to TRBJ2-5; 9 positions match TRBD1. Germline V lookup: CDR1 MDHEN, CDR2 SYDVKM. With 6 bases clipped from V and 2 bases from J, the junction kept 7 bases outside the gene matches. This CDR3 contains 15 residues. CDR3 bases: TGTGCCAGCAGCCGGCGGGACAGGGAACAAGAGACCCAGTACTTC. Translated: CASSRRDREQETQYF.

The chain combines TRBV28 with TRBJ1-2; no definite D call. The CDR3 is made up of 14 amino acids. Germline assignment: CDR1 MDHEN and CDR2 SYDVKM. V dropped 0 bases and J dropped 0 bases, with 5 bases sitting between them. The CDR3 DNA reads TGTGCCAGCAGTTTATGGTCAGCTAACTATGGCTACACCTTC. Translation: CASSLWSANYGYTF.

This clone was counted between two and nine times. The V gene is TRBV6-5, the J gene TRBJ1-1; D call uncertain. V was cut by 2 bases and J by 3 bases, with 7 bases left in between. There are 13 residues in the CDR3. Per germline, CDR1 MNHEY and CDR2 SVGAGI. CDR3 protein: CASSYASYTEAFF. The CDR3 nucleotides read TGTGCCAGCAGTTACGCCAGTTACACTGAAGCTTTCTTT.

This rearrangement joins TRBV9 to TRBJ2-7; the match to TRBD2 covers 9 bases. The CDR3 is made up of 16 amino acids. The germline V gene encodes CDR1 SGDLS and CDR2 YYNGEE. Losses at the gene ends were 0 bases for V and 4 bases for J; bases not matched to a gene: 8. The CDR3 here is CASSVASGTPLYEQYF. The DNA for the CDR3 is TGTGCCAGCAGCGTAGCTAGCGGGACTCCCCTATACGAGCAGTACTTC.

This chain uses TRBV28 with TRBJ2-7; D is unclear. The CDR3 length is 12 residues. Germline values: CDR1 MDHEN, CDR2 SYDVKM. V dropped 4 bases and J dropped 2 bases, with 6 bases sitting between them. The CDR3 coding sequence is TGTGCCAGCAGTTCGTCTCCCTACGAGCAGTACTTC. Its translation: CASSSSPYEQYF.

The J gene is TRBJ2-7, the V gene TRBV4-1; D might be TRBD1 or TRBD2, each matching 5 bases. Trimming pared 1 base from V and 6 bases from J, leaving 16 bases between. The CDR3 length is 15 residues. Germline CDR1 MGHRA, CDR2 YSYEKL. As DNA, the CDR3 is TGCGCCAGCAGCCAAGGGCCGGGGCCTAATGGCGAGCAGTACTTC. Encoded protein: CASSQGPGPNGEQYF.

This clone was observed at least ten times. V and J are TRBV15 and TRBJ1-4; the D gene is possibly TRBD1 (5 bases). The CDR3 has 15 residues. The germline gives CDR1 LNHNV, CDR2 YYDKDF (reference sequence). The V end lost 1 base, the J end lost 6 bases, and 12 bases lay between the germline ends. CDR3 loop: CATSRARRADEKLFF. In DNA, the CDR3 is TGTGCCACCAGCAGAGCCCGCAGGGCGGATGAAAAACTGTTTTTT.

The genes are TRBV5-4 and TRBJ2-3; 9 positions match TRBD2. Germline trimming cut 4 bases from V and 3 bases from J; bases unmatched to any gene: 12. CDR1 and CDR2 (germline): SGHNT, YYREEE (reference sequence). The CDR3 has 17 residues. The CDR3 loop is CASSGLGQREVTDTQYF. CDR3 DNA sequence: TGTGCCAGCAGCGGGTTAGGGCAGCGGGAGGTGACAGATACGCAGTATTTT.

This rearrangement joins TRBV5-1 to TRBJ2-5, with 7 bases lining up with TRBD2. The V gene's germline CDR1 is SGHRS and CDR2 YFSETQ. V shed 4 bases, J shed 6 bases, and the junction held 9 bases outside the gene matches. This CDR3 has 14 amino acids. CDR3 DNA sequence: TGCGCCAGCAGCCCTAGTTGGGAGGGGAAGACCCAGTACTTC. Protein: CASSPSWEGKTQYF.

A single count supports this clone. The J gene is TRBJ1-1, the V gene TRBV7-9; D remains ambiguous. The V end was cut by 5 bases, the J end by 1 base, with 11 bases between. This CDR3 is built from 14 residues. Germline loops: CDR1 SEHNR, CDR2 FQNEAQ (reference sequence). The CDR3 DNA follows: TGTGCCAGCAGCGTTGACGGGAGGAACACTGAAGCTTTCTTT. This sequence encodes CASSVDGRNTEAFF.

V and J are TRBV4-1 and TRBJ2-6, with 10 nucleotides matching TRBD1. Germline V gene sequence: CDR1 MGHRA, CDR2 YSYEKL. The CDR3 extends over 17 amino acids. The trim removed 1 base at V and 4 bases at J, leaving 4 bases unmatched. The CDR3 region has the DNA TGCGCCAGCAGCCAAGGACAGGGGGCTGAAGGGGCCAACGTCCTGACTTTC. This encodes CASSQGQGAEGANVLTF.

This chain connects TRBV7-3 to TRBJ2-1; D gene uncertain. V gave up 1 base and J gave up 2 bases, with 9 bases separating them. The V gene's germline CDR1 is SGHTA and CDR2 FQGTGA. The CDR3 is made up of 15 amino acids. In nucleotides, the CDR3 is TGTGCCAGCAGCTTAATCCCGGCAACCTACAATGAGCAGTTCTTC. This encodes CASSLIPATYNEQFF.

The genes are TRBV5-4 and TRBJ1-1, with D possibly TRBD1 on 5 matching bases. Trimming stripped 4 bases from V and 1 base from J, with 17 bases between. The CDR3 length is 16 residues. The germline V gene has CDR1 SGHNT and CDR2 YYREEE (reference sequence). This chain's CDR3 is CASSPPLRGGNTEAFF. The CDR3 DNA sequence: TGTGCCAGCAGCCCCCCCCTTCGGGGCGGGAACACTGAAGCTTTCTTT.

This clone occurred once. The chain employs TRBV5-1 and TRBJ2-5, with a weak D call TRBD1 (6 bases). The CDR3 totals 14 residues. Germline V gene sequence: CDR1 SGHRS, CDR2 YFSETQ. Trimming removed 4 bases from V and 5 bases from J, with 15 bases in between. The CDR3 coding sequence is TGCGCCAGCAGCGCATTACAGGGTCTCGAGACCCAGTACTTC. This gives the protein CASSALQGLETQYF.

This sequence joins TRBV25-1 and TRBJ2-3, with unresolved D. Germline V gene sequence: CDR1 MGHDK, CDR2 SYGVNS. The CDR3 totals 12 residues. V lost 1 base and J lost 4, with 3 bases in between. The CDR3 protein is CASSESPDTQYF. The DNA for the CDR3 is TGTGCCAGCAGTGAATCCCCAGATACGCAGTATTTT.

This clone was counted once. V usage is TRBV5-1 and J usage is TRBJ2-1, with 13 bases that match TRBD2. Germline trimming cut 0 bases from V and 5 bases from J; bases unmatched to any gene: 5. Germline CDR1 and CDR2: SGHRS and YFSETQ. CDR3 size: 17 residues. The CDR3 nucleotides are TGCGCCAGCAGCTTGGTAGTTGGGACTAGCGGGAACAATGAGCAGTTCTTC. Its translation is CASSLVVGTSGNNEQFF.

The chain recombines TRBV2 with TRBJ2-1; D call uncertain. The ends were cut back, 6 bases at V and 7 bases at J, with 10 bases in the middle. CDR1 and CDR2 from the germline V gene are SNHLY and FYNNEI. This CDR3 spans 12 amino acids. The CDR3 loop is CASRGISNEQFF. The CDR3 region has the DNA TGTGCCAGCAGGGGAATATCTAATGAGCAGTTCTTC.

The chain joins TRBV2 to TRBJ1-4; tentative D call: TRBD1 (6 bases). Deletions cut 6 bases from V and 3 bases from J, with 11 bases between. CDR1 is SNHLY and CDR2 is FYNNEI in the germline V gene. This CDR3 contains 14 residues. As DNA, the CDR3 is TGTGCCAGCAGACCACAGGGCTCTAATGAAAAACTGTTTTTT. It codes for CASRPQGSNEKLFF.

The chain employs TRBV27 and TRBJ2-7; no clear D. The V end was cut by 0 bases, the J end by 0 bases, with 9 bases between. This CDR3 has 15 residues. Germline V gene data show CDR1 as MNHEY and CDR2 as SMNVEV (reference sequence). CDR3 sequence: CASSLSRGPSYEQYF. The CDR3 nucleotides read TGTGCCAGCAGTTTATCGCGCGGCCCCTCCTACGAGCAGTACTTC.

This chain joins TRBV2 and TRBJ2-7; 7 positions agree with TRBD2. Germline lookup yields CDR1 SNHLY and CDR2 FYNNEI. V lost 4 bases, J lost 4 bases, and 10 bases stayed unmatched. This CDR3 has 15 residues. CDR3 bases: TGTGCCAGCAGTGCGCGCTTGGCGGGAGCATACGAGCAGTACTTC. Translation gives CASSARLAGAYEQYF.

This clone was counted between two and nine times. V gene TRBV10-3 combines with J gene TRBJ2-3; 8 bases align to TRBD1. V lost 4 bases and J lost 2; bases outside the gene matches: 2. The CDR3 has 14 amino acids. The V gene's germline CDR1 is ENHRY and CDR2 SYGVKD. The CDR3 DNA sequence: TGTGCCATCAGTGGGACAGGGACCACAGATACGCAGTATTTT. Its protein product is CAISGTGTTDTQYF.

The chain joins TRBV11-3 to TRBJ2-7, with TRBD2 identical over 9 bases. The CDR3 consists of 14 residues. After removal of 1 base from V and 3 bases from J, the junction contained 1 base not matched to a gene. Germline CDR1 is SGHNT and CDR2 is YENEEA. CDR3 sequence: CASSLAAGGYEQYF. CDR3 coding DNA: TGTGCCAGCAGCTTAGCAGCGGGAGGCTACGAGCAGTACTTC.